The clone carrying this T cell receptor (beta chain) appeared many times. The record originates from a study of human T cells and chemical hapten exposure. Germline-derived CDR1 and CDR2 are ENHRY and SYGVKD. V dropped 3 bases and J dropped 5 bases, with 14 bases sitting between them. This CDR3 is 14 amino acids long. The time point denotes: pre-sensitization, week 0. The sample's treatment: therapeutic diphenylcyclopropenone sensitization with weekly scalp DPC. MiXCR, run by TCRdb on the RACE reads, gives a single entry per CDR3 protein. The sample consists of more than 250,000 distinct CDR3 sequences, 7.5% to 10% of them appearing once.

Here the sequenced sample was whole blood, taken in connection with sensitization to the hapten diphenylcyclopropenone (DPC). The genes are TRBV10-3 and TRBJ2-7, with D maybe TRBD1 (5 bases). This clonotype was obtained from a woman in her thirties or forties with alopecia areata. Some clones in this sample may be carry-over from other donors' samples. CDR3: CAISDSGLVDEQYF. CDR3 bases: TGTGCCATCAGTGATTCAGGGCTCGTGGACGAGCAGTACTTC.